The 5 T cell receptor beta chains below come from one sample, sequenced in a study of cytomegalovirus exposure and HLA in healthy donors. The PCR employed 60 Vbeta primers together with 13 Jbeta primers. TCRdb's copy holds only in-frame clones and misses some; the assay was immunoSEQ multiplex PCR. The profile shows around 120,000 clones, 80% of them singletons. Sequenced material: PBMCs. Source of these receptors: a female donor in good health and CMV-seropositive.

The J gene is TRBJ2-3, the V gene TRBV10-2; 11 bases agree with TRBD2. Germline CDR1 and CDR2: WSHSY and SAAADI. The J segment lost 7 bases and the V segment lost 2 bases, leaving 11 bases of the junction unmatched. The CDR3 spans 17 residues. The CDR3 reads CASSEVSGGVRLHTQYF. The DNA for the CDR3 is TGCGCCAGCAGTGAGGTTAGCGGGGGGGTCCGTTTACATACGCAGTATTTT.

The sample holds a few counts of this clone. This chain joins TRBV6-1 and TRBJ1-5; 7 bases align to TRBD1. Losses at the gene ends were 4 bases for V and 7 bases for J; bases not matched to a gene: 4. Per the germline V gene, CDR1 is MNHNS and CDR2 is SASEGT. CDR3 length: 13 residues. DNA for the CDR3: TGTGCCAGCAGTGGACAGGGTGGCCAGCCCCAGCATTTT. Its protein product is CASSGQGGQPQHF.

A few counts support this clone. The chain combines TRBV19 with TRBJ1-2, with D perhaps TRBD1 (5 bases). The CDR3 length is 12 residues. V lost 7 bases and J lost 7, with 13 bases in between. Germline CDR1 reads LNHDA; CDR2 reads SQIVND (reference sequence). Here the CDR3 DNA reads TGTGCCAGTACCCTTCCCCAGGGTGGCTACACCTTC. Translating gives CASTLPQGGYTF.

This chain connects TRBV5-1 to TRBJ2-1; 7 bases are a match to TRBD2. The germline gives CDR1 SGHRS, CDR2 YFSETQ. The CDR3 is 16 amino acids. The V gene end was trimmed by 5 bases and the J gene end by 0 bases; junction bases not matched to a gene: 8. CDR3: CASRLSGASSYNEQFF. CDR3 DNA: TGCGCCAGCAGACTAAGCGGGGCGAGCTCCTACAATGAGCAGTTCTTC.

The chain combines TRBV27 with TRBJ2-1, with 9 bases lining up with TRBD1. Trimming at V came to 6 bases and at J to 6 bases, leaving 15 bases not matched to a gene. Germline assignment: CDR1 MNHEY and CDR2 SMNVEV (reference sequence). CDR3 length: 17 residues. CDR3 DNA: TGTGCCAGCAGACCCGCAACAGGACAGGGGAGAGGCAATGAGCAGTTCTTC. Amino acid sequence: CASRPATGQGRGNEQFF.